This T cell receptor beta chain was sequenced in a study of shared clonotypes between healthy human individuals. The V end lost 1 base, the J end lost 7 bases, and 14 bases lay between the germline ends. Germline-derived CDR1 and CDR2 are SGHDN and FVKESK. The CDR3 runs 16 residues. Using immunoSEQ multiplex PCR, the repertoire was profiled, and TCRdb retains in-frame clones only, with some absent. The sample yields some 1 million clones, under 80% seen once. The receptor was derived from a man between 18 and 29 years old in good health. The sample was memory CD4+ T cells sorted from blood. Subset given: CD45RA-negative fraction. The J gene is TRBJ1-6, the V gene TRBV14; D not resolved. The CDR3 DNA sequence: TGTGCCAGCAGCCAAGTCTCAACGGTCCTAAATTCACCCCTCCACTTT. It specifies CASSQVSTVLNSPLHF.